This T cell receptor (beta chain) was captured in a study of cytomegalovirus exposure and HLA in healthy donors. About the research overall: From donors who were HLA-typed, an early data release held approximately 91 million unique TCRs. Out of approximately 400 genotyped donors, 81% belonged to the Caucasian-associated ancestry cluster.

This CDR3 comprises 16 residues. CDR1 and CDR2 from the germline V gene are SEHNR and FQNEAQ (reference sequence). V lost 2 bases, J lost 1 base, and 7 bases stayed unmatched. PCR was performed using 60 Vbeta and 13 Jbeta primers. TCRdb keeps only in-frame clones here, not all; method: immunoSEQ multiplex PCR. Among roughly 130,000 clones listed, over 60% were seen once. Recording of this donor's CMV serostatus was not done. Sequenced: PBMCs. The sequence was collected from a human donor in good health. The rearrangement links TRBV7-9 to TRBJ1-1; TRBD1 matches 7 bases. The chain's CDR3 is CASSLPPGQKNTEAFF. The CDR3 DNA reads as TGTGCCAGCAGCTTACCCCCGGGACAGAAGAACACTGAAGCTTTCTTT.